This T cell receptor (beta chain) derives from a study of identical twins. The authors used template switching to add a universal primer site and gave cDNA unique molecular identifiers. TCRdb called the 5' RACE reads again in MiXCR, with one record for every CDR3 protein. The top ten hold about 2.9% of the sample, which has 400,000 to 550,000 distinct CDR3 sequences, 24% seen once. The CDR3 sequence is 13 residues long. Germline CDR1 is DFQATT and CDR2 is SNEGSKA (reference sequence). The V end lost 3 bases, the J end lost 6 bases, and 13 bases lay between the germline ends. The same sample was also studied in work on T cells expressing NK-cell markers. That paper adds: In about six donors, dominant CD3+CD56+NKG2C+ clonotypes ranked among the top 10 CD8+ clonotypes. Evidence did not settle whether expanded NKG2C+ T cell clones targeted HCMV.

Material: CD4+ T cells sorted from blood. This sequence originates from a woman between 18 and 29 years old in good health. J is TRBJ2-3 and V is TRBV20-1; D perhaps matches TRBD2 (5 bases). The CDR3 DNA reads TGCAGTGCTAGCCGTCCGCGGGTCGATACGCAGTATTTT. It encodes CSASRPRVDTQYF.